The sequence of this T cell receptor (beta chain) was determined in a study of T cells expressing NK-cell markers. For the study at large: Repertoire data for TCR beta were derived from sorted T cells (CD3+CD56+NKG2C+, CD3+CD56+NKG2C- and CD3+CD56-NKG2C+).

Overall study results and limits: Five or six of the donors carried dominant NKG2C+ clonotypes that took up about 1.0-7.5% of their CD8+ T cells. Also leading the CD3+CD56-NKG2C+ fraction in several donors were these clonotypes.

The cDNA for TCR beta came from 5'RACE template switching with UMIs. TCRdb re-called the 5' RACE reads and gives one entry per CDR3 protein, without DNA. Its table lists some 140,000 distinct CDR3 sequences. The CDR3 covers 15 residues. About this clonotype itself: The target antigen is unknown.

The gene calls are TRBV23-1 and TRBJ2-5; TCRdb's D call of TRBD1 is untestable without DNA. TRBV23-1 is classed as an ORF, of uncertain function. Input material: blood T cells: a sorted CD56 or NKG2C T cell subset, CD4+ or CD8+ T cells, or bulk PBMC T cells (not recorded which). This TCR was sampled from a woman aged 50 to 65 in good health. This CDR3 reads CARYYKGQGGETQYF.